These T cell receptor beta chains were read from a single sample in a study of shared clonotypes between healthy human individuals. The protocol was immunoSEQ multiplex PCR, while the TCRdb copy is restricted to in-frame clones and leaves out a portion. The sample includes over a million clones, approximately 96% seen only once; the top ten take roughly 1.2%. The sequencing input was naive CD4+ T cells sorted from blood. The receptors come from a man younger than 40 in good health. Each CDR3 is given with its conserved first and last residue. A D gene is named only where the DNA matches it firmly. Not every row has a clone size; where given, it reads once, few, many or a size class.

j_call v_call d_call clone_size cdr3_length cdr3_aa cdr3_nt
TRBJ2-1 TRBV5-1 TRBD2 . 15 CASSPGLAGVSEQFF TGCGCCAGCAGCCCGGGACTAGCGGGAGTGAGTGAGCAGTTCTTC
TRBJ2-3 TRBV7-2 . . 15 CASSSSLSRADTQYF TGTGCCAGCAGCTCGAGCCTGAGTAGGGCAGATACGCAGTATTTT
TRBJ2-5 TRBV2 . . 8 CAGKTQYF TGTGCCGGGAAGACCCAGTACTTC
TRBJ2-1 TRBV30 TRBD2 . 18 CAWSAPAGREATYNEQFF TGTGCCTGGAGTGCCCCTGCAGGGCGGGAGGCCACCTACAATGAGCAGTTCTTC
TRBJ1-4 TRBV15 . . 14 CATSPMVLDEKLFF TGTGCCACCAGCCCGATGGTGCTGGATGAAAAACTGTTTTTT
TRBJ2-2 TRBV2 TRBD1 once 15 CASSQQGAHTGELFF TGTGCCAGCAGTCAACAGGGGGCGCACACCGGGGAGCTGTTTTTT
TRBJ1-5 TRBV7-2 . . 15 CASSSRLGRNQPQHF TGTGCCAGCAGCTCGCGGTTGGGACGGAATCAGCCCCAGCATTTT
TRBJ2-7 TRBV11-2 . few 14 CASSLAGASYEQYF TGTGCCAGCAGCTTAGCAGGAGCCTCCTACGAGCAGTACTTC
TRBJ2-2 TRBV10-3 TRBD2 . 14 CAIRIAGAPGELFF TGTGCCATCAGGATAGCGGGAGCGCCCGGGGAGCTGTTTTTT
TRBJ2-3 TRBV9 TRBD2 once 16 CASSVPWTSGRDTQYF TGTGCCAGCAGCGTTCCCTGGACTAGCGGGAGAGATACGCAGTATTTT
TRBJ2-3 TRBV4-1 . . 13 CASRPILGDTQYF TGCGCCAGCAGACCCATCCTCGGGGATACGCAGTATTTT
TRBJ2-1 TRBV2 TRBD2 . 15 CASRKREGMGDEQFF TGTGCCAGCAGAAAGCGGGAGGGCATGGGGGATGAGCAGTTCTTC
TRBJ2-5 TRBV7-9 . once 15 CASSLLSWGQETQYF TGTGCCAGCAGCTTACTTAGTTGGGGGCAAGAGACCCAGTACTTC
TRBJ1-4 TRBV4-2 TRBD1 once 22 CASSRRGLQGSGGLLSTEKLFF TGTGCCAGCAGCCGGAGAGGTCTCCAGGGTTCAGGGGGGCTTTTATCTACAGAAAAACTGTTTTTT
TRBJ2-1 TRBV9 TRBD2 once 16 CASSVGASGLDNEQFF TGTGCCAGCAGCGTAGGGGCTAGCGGGTTGGATAATGAGCAGTTCTTC
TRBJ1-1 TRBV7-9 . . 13 CASSFRRGDEAFF TGTGCCAGCAGCTTCCGAAGAGGCGATGAAGCTTTCTTT
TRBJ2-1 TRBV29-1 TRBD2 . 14 CSVERLAVDNEQFF TGCAGCGTTGAACGACTAGCGGTCGACAATGAGCAGTTCTTC
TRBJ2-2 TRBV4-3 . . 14 CASSQVSVTGELFF TGCGCCAGCAGCCAAGTTTCAGTCACCGGGGAGCTGTTTTTT
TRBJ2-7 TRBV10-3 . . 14 CAIRRQGLIYEQYF TGTGCCATCAGGAGGCAGGGACTGATTTACGAGCAGTACTTC
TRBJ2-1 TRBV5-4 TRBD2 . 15 CASSSGLAGGDEQFF TGTGCCAGCAGCTCGGGACTAGCGGGGGGGGACGAGCAGTTCTTC
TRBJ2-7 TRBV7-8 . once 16 CASSLPRAGSSYEQYF TGTGCCAGCAGCTTACCCCGGGCGGGAAGCTCCTACGAGCAGTACTTC
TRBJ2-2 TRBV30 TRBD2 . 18 CAWSVQRTSGRNTGELFF TGTGCCTGGAGTGTACAGCGGACTAGCGGGAGGAACACCGGGGAGCTGTTTTTT
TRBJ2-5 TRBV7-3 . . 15 CASSRRGVGEETQYF TGTGCCAGCAGCCGGAGGGGAGTCGGGGAAGAGACCCAGTACTTC
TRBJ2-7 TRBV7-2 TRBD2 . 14 CASSFRGTSNEQYF TGTGCCAGCAGCTTCCGAGGGACTAGCAACGAGCAGTACTTC
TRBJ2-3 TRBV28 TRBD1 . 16 CASSSRGQGSTDTQYF TGTGCCAGCAGTTCAAGGGGACAGGGTAGCACAGATACGCAGTATTTT
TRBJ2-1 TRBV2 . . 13 CASSADIYNEQFF TGTGCCAGCAGTGCGGACATCTACAATGAGCAGTTCTTC
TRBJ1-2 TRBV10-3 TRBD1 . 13 CAISPQGGYGYTF TGTGCCATCAGTCCACAGGGGGGCTATGGCTACACCTTC